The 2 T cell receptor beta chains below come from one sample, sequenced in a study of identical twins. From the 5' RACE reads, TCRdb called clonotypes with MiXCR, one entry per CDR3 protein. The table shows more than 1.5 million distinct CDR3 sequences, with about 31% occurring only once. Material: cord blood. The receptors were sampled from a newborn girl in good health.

CDR3 in DNA: TGTGCCAGCAGTTATACGACAGGGAGAGCAGATACGCAGTATTTT. It codes for CASSYTTGRADTQYF. This chain joins TRBV12-3 or TRBV12-4 and TRBJ2-3; 7 bases are shared with TRBD1. The junction had 8 bases not matched to a gene; V was cut back by 4 bases and J by 4 bases. This CDR3 comprises 15 residues.

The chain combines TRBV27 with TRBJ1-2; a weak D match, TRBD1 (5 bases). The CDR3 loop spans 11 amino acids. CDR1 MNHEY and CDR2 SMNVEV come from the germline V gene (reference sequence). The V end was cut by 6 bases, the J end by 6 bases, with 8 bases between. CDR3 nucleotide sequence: TGTGCCAGCAGGAGGGGAAATGGCTACACCTTC. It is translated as CASRRGNGYTF.